The next 2 T cell receptor beta chains were all read from a single sample in a study of blood T cells in healthy people across ages. Combining a sample-barcoded 5' primer with a J-beta primer mix, a second PCR ran for about 7 to 12 cycles. TCRdb re-called the 5' RACE reads through MiXCR, storing one row per CDR3 protein. The sample includes about a million distinct CDR3 sequences, about 53% of them seen just once. Source material: blood. The receptors were gathered from a woman aged 55-69 years in good health.

This chain connects TRBV5-1 to TRBJ1-2; 9 bases match TRBD1. V lost 4 bases, J lost 9 bases, and 13 bases stayed unmatched. This CDR3 has 15 amino acids. Germline CDR1 SGHRS, CDR2 YFSETQ. The CDR3: CASSLTFRDRDSYTF. In DNA, the CDR3 is TGCGCCAGCAGCCTTACGTTCCGGGACAGGGATAGCTACACCTTC.

As concerns this clonotype: A much larger clone sits a single nucleotide away, making a read error possible. CDR3 DNA sequence: TGCAGCGCCAAAGTAGTGAGCGAGCAGTACTTC. This sequence encodes CSAKVVSEQYF. The chain has TRBV29-1 and TRBJ2-7; D gene unclear. Germline V gene lookup returns CDR1 SQVTM and CDR2 ANQGSEA. This CDR3 region has 11 residues. Trimming stripped 7 bases from V and 6 bases from J, with 13 bases between.